This note documents a single T cell receptor (beta chain) sequence. Its antigen is not identified. Distinct nucleotide sequences in the sample also encode this CDR3. The data belong to a study of cytomegalovirus exposure and HLA in healthy donors. On the study more broadly: Of all 400 or so donors who were genotyped, 81% belonged to the Caucasian-associated ancestry cluster. Study-wide findings and caveats: Reportedly, a later analysis found an Asian-associated ancestry cluster had fewer N-insertions than the approximately 670-donor mean. Later analysis associated a missense DCLRE1C variant with TCR beta V- and J-gene trimming. Within an earlier analysis, most TCR beta V segments proved productive either about 87% or about 30% of the time.

13 Jbeta primers and 60 Vbeta primers were used for the PCR. Sequenced by immunoSEQ multiplex PCR; TCRdb stores in-frame clones only, minus some. Listed are 150,000 to 200,000 clones; roughly 1.3% falls within the top ten. The CDR3 is made up of 13 amino acids. In germline, CDR1 is SNHLY, CDR2 FYNNEI. V was shortened by 2 bases and J by 2 bases, with 6 bases between the two germline ends. The sequencing sample was made of PBMCs. The receptor was derived from a woman between 55 and 75 years old in good health and CMV-seronegative. The chain combines TRBV2 with TRBJ1-2, with D possibly matching TRBD1 (6 bases). CDR3 bases: TGTGCCAGCAGTGAACAGGGGAACTATGGCTACACCTTC. Protein sequence: CASSEQGNYGYTF.